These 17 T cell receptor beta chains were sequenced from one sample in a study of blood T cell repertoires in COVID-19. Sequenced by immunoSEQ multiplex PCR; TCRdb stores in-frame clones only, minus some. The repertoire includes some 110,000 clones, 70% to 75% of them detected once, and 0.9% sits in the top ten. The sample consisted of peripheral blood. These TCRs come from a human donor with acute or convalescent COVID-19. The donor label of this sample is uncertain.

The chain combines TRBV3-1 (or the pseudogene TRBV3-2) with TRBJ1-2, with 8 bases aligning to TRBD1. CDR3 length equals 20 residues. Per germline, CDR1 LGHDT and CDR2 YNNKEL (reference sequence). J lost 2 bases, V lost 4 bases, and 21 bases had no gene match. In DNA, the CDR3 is TGTGCCAGCAGCCCGCAGGCCGTACGAGGACAGGGAAGAATAAACTATGGCTACACCTTC. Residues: CASSPQAVRGQGRINYGYTF.

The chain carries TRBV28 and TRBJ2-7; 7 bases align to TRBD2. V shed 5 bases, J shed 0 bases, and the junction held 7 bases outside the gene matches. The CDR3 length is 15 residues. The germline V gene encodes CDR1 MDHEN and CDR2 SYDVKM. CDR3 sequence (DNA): TGTGCCAGCAGTCGAAGCGGGGTGAACTCCTACGAGCAGTACGTC. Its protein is CASSRSGVNSYEQYV.

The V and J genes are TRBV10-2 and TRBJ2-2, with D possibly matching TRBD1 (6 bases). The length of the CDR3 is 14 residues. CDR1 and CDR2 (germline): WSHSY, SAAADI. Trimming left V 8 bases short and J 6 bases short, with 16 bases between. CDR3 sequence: CASRQGKEAGELFF. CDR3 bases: TGCGCCAGCCGCCAGGGGAAGGAGGCCGGGGAGCTGTTTTTT.

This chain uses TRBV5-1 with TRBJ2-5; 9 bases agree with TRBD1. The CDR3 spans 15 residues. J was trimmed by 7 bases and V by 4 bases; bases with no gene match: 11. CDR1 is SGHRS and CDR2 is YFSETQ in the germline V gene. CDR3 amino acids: CASSTRDRVLGTQYF. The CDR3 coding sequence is TGCGCCAGCAGCACCCGGGACAGGGTTTTAGGGACCCAGTACTTC.

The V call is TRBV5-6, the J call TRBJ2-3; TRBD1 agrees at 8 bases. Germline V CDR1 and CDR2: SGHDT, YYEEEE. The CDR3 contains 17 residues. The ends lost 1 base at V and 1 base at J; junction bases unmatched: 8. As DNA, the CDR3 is TGTGCCAGCAGCTTGAGTTCGGGCAGGGGGCGCACAGATACGCAGTATTTT. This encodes CASSLSSGRGRTDTQYF.

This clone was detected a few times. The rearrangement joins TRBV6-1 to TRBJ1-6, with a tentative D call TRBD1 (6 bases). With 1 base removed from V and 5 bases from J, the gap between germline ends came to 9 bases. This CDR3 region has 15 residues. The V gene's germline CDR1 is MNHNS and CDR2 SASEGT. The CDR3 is CASSEVAGDNSPLHF. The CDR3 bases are TGTGCCAGCAGTGAAGTGGCAGGGGATAATTCACCCCTCCACTTT.

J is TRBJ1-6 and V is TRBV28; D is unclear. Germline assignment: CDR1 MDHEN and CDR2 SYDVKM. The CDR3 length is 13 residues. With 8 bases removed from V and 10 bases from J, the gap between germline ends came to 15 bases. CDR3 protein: CASREVQISPLHF. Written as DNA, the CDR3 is TGTGCCAGCCGGGAGGTGCAGATCTCACCCCTCCACTTT.

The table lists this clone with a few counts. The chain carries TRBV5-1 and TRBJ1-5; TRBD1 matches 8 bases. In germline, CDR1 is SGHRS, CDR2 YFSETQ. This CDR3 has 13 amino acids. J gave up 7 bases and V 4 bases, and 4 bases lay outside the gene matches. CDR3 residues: CASSPRGQQPQHF. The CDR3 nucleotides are TGCGCCAGCAGCCCCAGGGGGCAGCAGCCCCAGCATTTT.

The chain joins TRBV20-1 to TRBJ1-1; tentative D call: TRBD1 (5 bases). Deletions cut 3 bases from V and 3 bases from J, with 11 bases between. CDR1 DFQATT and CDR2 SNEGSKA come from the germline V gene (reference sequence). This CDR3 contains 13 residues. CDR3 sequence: CSASHQGYTEAFF. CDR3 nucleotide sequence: TGCAGTGCTAGTCATCAGGGTTACACTGAAGCTTTCTTT.

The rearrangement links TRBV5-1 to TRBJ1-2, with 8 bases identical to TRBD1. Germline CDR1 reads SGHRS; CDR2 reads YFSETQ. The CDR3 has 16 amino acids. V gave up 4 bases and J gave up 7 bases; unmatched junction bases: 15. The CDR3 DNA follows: TGCGCCAGCAGCCCCCGCGTAGTAACAGGGGGAGGTGGCTACACCTTC. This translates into CASSPRVVTGGGGYTF.

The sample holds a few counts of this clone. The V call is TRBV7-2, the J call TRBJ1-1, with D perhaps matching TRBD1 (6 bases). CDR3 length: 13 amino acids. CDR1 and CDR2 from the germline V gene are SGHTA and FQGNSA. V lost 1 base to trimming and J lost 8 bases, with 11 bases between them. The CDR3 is CASSLEGGGEAFF. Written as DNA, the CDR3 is TGTGCCAGCAGCTTAGAGGGGGGGGGCGAAGCTTTCTTT.

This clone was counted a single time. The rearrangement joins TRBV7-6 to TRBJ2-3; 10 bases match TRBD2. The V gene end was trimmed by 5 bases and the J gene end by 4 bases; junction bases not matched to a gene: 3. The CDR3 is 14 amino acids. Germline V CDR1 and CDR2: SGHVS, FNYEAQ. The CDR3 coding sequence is TGTGCCAGCAGCCGAGGGACTAGCGCAGATACGCAGTATTTT. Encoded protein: CASSRGTSADTQYF.

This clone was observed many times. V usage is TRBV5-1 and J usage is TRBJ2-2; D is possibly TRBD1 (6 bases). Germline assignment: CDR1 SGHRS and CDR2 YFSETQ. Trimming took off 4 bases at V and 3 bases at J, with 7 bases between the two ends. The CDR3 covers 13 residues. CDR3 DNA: TGCGCCAGCAGCCCAGGGGACACCGGGGAGCTGTTTTTT. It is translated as CASSPGDTGELFF.

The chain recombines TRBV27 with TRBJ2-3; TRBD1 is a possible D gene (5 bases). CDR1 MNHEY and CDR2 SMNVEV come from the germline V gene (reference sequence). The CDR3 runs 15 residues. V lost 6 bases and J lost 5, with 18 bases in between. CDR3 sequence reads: CASRRQFRSVDTQYF. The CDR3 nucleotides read TGTGCCAGCAGAAGACAGTTTCGTTCCGTAGATACGCAGTATTTT.

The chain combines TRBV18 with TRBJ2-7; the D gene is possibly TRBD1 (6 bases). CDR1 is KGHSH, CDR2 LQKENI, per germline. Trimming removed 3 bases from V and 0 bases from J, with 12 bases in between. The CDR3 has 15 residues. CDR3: CASSPGQIRSYEQYV. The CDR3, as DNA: TGTGCCAGCTCACCCGGACAGATCCGCTCCTACGAGCAGTACGTC.

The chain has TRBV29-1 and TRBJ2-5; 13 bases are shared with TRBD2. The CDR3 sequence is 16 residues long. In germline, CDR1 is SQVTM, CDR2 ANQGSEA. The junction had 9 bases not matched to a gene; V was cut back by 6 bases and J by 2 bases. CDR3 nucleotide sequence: TGCAGCGTAGGAGGGACTAGCGGGGCCCTACAAGAGACCCAGTACTTC. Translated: CSVGGTSGALQETQYF.

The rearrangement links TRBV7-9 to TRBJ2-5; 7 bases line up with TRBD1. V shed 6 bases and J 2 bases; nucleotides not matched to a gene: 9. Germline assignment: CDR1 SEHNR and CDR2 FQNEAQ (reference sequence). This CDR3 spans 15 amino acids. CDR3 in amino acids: CASRRTGWGQETQYF. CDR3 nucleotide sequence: TGTGCCAGCAGAAGGACAGGATGGGGTCAAGAGACCCAGTACTTC.